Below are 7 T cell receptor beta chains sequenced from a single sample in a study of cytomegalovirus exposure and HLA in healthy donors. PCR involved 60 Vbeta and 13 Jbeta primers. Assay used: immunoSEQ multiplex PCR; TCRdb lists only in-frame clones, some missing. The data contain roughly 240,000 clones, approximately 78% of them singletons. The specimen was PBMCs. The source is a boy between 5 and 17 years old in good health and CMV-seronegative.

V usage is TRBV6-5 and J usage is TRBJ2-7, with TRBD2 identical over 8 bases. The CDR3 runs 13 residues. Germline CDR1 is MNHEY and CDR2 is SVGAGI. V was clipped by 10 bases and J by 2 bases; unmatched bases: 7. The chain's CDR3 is CATAAGVTYEQYF. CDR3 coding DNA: TGTGCCACCGCAGCGGGAGTCACCTACGAGCAGTACTTC.

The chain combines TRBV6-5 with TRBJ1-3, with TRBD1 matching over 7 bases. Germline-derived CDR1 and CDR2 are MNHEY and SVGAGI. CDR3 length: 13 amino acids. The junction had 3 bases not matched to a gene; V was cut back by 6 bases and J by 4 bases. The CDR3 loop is CASRDREGNTIYF. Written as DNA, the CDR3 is TGTGCCAGCAGAGACAGGGAGGGAAACACCATATATTTT.

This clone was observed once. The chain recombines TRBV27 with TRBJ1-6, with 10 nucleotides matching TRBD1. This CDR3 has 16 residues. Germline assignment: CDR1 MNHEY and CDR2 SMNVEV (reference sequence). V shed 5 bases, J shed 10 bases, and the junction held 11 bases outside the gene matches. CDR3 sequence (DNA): TGTGCCAGCAGTGGCCTGGGACAGGGGAACGACTCACCCCTCCACTTT. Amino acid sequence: CASSGLGQGNDSPLHF.

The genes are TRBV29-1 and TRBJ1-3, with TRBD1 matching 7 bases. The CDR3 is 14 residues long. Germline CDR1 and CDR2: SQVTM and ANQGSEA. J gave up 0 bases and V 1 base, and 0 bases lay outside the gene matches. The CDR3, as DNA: TGCAGCGTTGAAGGGGACAGCTCTGGAAACACCATATATTTT. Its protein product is CSVEGDSSGNTIYF.

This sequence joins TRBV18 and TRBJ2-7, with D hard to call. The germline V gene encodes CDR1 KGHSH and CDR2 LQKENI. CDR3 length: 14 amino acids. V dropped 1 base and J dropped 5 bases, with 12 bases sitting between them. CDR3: CASSPRAHIDEQYF. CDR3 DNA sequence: TGTGCCAGCTCACCACGGGCGCATATCGACGAGCAGTACTTC.

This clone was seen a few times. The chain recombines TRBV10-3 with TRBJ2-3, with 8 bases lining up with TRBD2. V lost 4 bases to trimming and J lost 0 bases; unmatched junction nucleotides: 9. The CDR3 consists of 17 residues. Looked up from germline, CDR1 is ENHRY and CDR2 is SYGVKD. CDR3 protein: CAISAWVAGPSTDTQYF. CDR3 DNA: TGTGCCATCAGTGCCTGGGTAGCGGGACCTAGCACAGATACGCAGTATTTT.

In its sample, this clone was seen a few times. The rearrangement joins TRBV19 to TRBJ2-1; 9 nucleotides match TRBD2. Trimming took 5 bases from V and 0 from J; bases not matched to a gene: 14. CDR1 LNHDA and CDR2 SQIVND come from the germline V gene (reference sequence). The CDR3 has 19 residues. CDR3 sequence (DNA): TGTGCCAGTAGTGCAACCGGGACTAGCAGGAAAAGCTCCTACAATGAGCAGTTCTTC. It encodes CASSATGTSRKSSYNEQFF.